These T cell receptor beta chains were read from a single sample in a study of T cell responses to AZD1222 COVID-19 vaccine. Repertoires were generated with immunoSEQ multiplex PCR, while TCRdb's copy carries only in-frame clones and drops some. Of about 130,000 clones listed, approximately 88% are singletons. The sequencing used peripheral blood, collected on day 0 of AZD1222 vaccination. These receptors all stem from an adult in good health. Each CDR3 is given with its conserved first and last residue. A D gene is named only where the DNA matches it firmly. For some rows the clone size is stated as once, few or many, or as a class when expanded; others skip it.

clone_size j_call d_call v_call cdr3_aa cdr3_nt
. TRBJ2-1 . TRBV7-2 CASSFGGSLYNEQFF TGTGCCAGCAGCTTTGGCGGATCGTTATACAATGAGCAGTTCTTC
. TRBJ2-2 . TRBV11-2 CASSLAVWPGELFF TGTGCCAGCAGCTTAGCGGTTTGGCCCGGGGAGCTGTTTTTT
. TRBJ1-5 . TRBV6-5 CASSRTGDNQPQHF TGTGCCAGCAGTAGGACGGGTGACAATCAGCCCCAGCATTTT
few TRBJ2-6 TRBD2 TRBV4-3 CASSQVSSGAGANVLTF TGCGCCAGCAGCCAAGTTTCTAGCGGGGCTGGGGCCAACGTCCTGACTTTC
. TRBJ2-1 . TRBV3-1/TRBV3-2 CASSPRQDQYNEQFF TGTGCCAGCAGCCCGCGCCAGGACCAGTACAATGAGCAGTTCTTC
. TRBJ2-4 . TRBV5-4 CASSPYSRPDIQYF TGTGCCAGCAGCCCGTACAGCCGACCTGACATTCAGTACTTC
. TRBJ2-2 . TRBV6-2/TRBV6-3 CASSYSEWNTGELFF TGTGCCAGCAGTTACTCCGAATGGAACACCGGGGAGCTGTTTTTT
. TRBJ2-1 TRBD1 TRBV7-2 CASSIPGQGRNEQFF TGTGCCAGCAGTATTCCGGGACAGGGCAGGAATGAGCAGTTCTTC
. TRBJ1-1 . TRBV28 CASDGSTEAFF TGTGCCAGCGACGGGAGCACTGAAGCTTTCTTT
once TRBJ2-7 TRBD1 TRBV5-6 CASSHDRGLSYEQYF TGTGCCAGCAGTCACGACAGGGGGCTCTCCTACGAGCAGTACTTC
. TRBJ1-6 TRBD1 TRBV6-5 CASSPFLTGDSPLHF TGTGCCAGCAGTCCATTCCTGACAGGGGATTCACCCCTCCACTTT
. TRBJ1-1 . TRBV3-1/TRBV3-2 CASSRTVPTTEAFF TGTGCCAGCAGCCGGACCGTTCCGACCACTGAAGCTTTCTTT
. TRBJ1-1 . TRBV18 CASSRAENTEAFF TGTGCCAGCTCACGAGCCGAGAACACTGAAGCTTTCTTT
once TRBJ1-3 TRBD1 TRBV5-8 CASNLIIPGQGIFSGNTIYF TGTGCCAGCAACTTAATAATCCCGGGACAGGGGATATTCTCTGGAAACACCATATATTTT
. TRBJ2-7 TRBD1 TRBV28 CASRSTGGPYEQYF TGTGCCAGCAGGAGTACAGGGGGGCCCTACGAGCAGTACTTC
. TRBJ2-5 TRBD1 TRBV28 CASSIPQGRETQYF TGTGCCAGCAGTATTCCACAGGGGCGGGAGACCCAGTACTTC
. TRBJ1-2 TRBD1 TRBV3-1/TRBV3-2 CASSVNRGPNYGYTF TGTGCCAGCAGCGTCAACAGGGGGCCGAACTATGGCTACACCTTC
. TRBJ2-7 TRBD1 TRBV7-9 CASSLSGTGPYEQYF TGTGCCAGCAGCTTATCCGGGACAGGACCCTACGAGCAGTACTTC
. TRBJ2-5 . TRBV15 CATSRGSISSQETQYF TGTGCCACCAGCAGAGGATCAATTAGCTCCCAAGAGACCCAGTACTTC
once TRBJ1-1 . TRBV13 CASSLRKGRTEAFF TGTGCCAGCAGCTTAAGGAAGGGGAGAACTGAAGCTTTCTTT
. TRBJ1-1 . TRBV27 CASSFNTEAFF TGTGCCAGCAGTTTCAACACTGAAGCTTTCTTT
. TRBJ1-6 . TRBV18 CASSPPSSYNSPLHF TGTGCCAGCTCACCACCCAGCTCCTATAATTCACCCCTCCACTTT
. TRBJ1-6 . TRBV4-3 CASSQDPYNSPLHF TGCGCCAGCAGCCAAGACCCCTATAATTCACCCCTCCACTTT
. TRBJ2-7 . TRBV5-5 CASRVLSEQYF TGTGCCAGCAGGGTCCTTAGCGAGCAGTACTTC
. TRBJ1-1 . TRBV28 CASSLLGRASYTEAFF TGTGCCAGCAGTTTATTAGGCAGGGCTTCGTACACTGAAGCTTTCTTT
. TRBJ2-3 . TRBV6-2/TRBV6-3 CASSRRETYLDTQYF TGTGCCAGCAGTCGCCGGGAGACCTATTTAGATACGCAGTATTTT
. TRBJ1-1 TRBD1 TRBV3-1/TRBV3-2 CASSHMTGFNTEAFF TGTGCCAGCAGCCATATGACAGGGTTTAACACTGAAGCTTTCTTT
. TRBJ1-4 . TRBV3-1/TRBV3-2 CASSQLGNEKLFF TGTGCCAGCAGCCAACTCGGAAATGAAAAACTGTTTTTT
few TRBJ2-1 . TRBV7-9 CASSLAARGRDNEQFF TGTGCCAGCAGCTTAGCGGCCCGGGGGCGAGACAATGAGCAGTTCTTC
. TRBJ2-5 TRBD2 TRBV2 CARGSGREQETQYF TGTGCCAGGGGTAGCGGGAGGGAACAAGAGACCCAGTACTTC
once TRBJ2-2 . TRBV5-1 CASSFLTPNTGELFF TGCGCCAGCAGCTTTTTAACTCCGAACACCGGGGAGCTGTTTTTT
once TRBJ1-5 TRBD1 TRBV2 CASSEGQGSNQPQHF TGTGCCAGCAGCGAAGGACAGGGGTCCAATCAGCCCCAGCATTTT
. TRBJ1-5 . TRBV19 CASSRNGGNQPQHF TGTGCCAGTAGTAGGAACGGGGGGAATCAGCCCCAGCATTTT
. TRBJ2-3 . TRBV7-2 CASSLASREDTQYF TGTGCCAGCAGCTTAGCGTCTAGAGAAGATACGCAGTATTTT
few TRBJ1-2 TRBD1 TRBV5-1 CASRVTGDYGYTF TGCGCCAGCAGGGTGACAGGGGACTATGGCTACACCTTC
. TRBJ1-1 . TRBV5-4 CASSLAATSTEAFF TGTGCCAGCAGCTTGGCCGCGACATCCACTGAAGCTTTCTTT
. TRBJ2-5 . TRBV7-2 CASNNNPRTQYF TGTGCCAGCAATAATAACCCCAGGACCCAGTACTTC
. TRBJ1-2 TRBD1 TRBV29-1 CSVHRDRAQYGYTF TGCAGCGTACACCGGGACAGGGCTCAATATGGCTACACCTTC
. TRBJ1-2 . TRBV12-3/TRBV12-4 CASSFADYGYTF TGTGCCAGCAGTTTTGCCGACTATGGCTACACCTTC
. TRBJ1-1 . TRBV5-1 CASSPREGGSSEAFF TGCGCCAGCAGCCCCAGGGAGGGGGGTAGTTCTGAAGCTTTCTTT
. TRBJ1-4 . TRBV19 CASSMRQGGEKLFF TGTGCCAGTAGTATGCGGCAGGGAGGGGAAAAACTGTTTTTT
. TRBJ2-2 TRBD2 TRBV3-1/TRBV3-2 CASKQGLAGDVVGELFF TGTGCCAGCAAACAGGGACTAGCGGGAGACGTGGTCGGGGAGCTGTTTTTT
. TRBJ2-1 TRBD1 TRBV30 CAWDRGRGNEQFF TGTGCCTGGGACAGGGGGCGCGGGAATGAGCAGTTCTTC
. TRBJ1-4 . TRBV4-1 CASSGSQGTNEKLFF TGCGCCAGCAGCGGCTCTCAGGGGACTAATGAAAAACTGTTTTTT
. TRBJ2-7 . TRBV5-1 CASSLFTGTNEQYF TGCGCCAGCAGCTTGTTTACAGGGACAAACGAGCAGTACTTC
. TRBJ1-2 . TRBV10-3 CAISESRGASNYGYTF TGTGCCATCAGTGAGTCCAGAGGGGCCTCTAACTATGGCTACACCTTC
. TRBJ1-2 . TRBV6-1 CASSEKGDGYGYTF TGTGCCAGCAGTGAAAAAGGGGACGGCTATGGCTACACCTTC